This entry describes one T cell receptor beta chain. The iRepertoire nested amplicon-rescue multiplex PCR amplified TCR alpha and beta CDR3s from RNA. MiXCR was run by TCRdb on the multiplex PCR reads, yielding one entry per CDR3 protein. The sample lists more than 300,000 distinct CDR3 sequences; roughly 41% were seen once. The record originates from a study of glioma-infiltrating T cells. This CDR3 region has 12 residues. From germline, CDR1 is MDHEN and CDR2 SYDVKM. Trimming removed 6 bases from V and 5 bases from J, with 11 bases in between. This chain uses TRBV28 with TRBJ2-7; D is ambiguous. What was sequenced was glioma tissue, nonneoplastic brain tissue, or PBMCs (not recorded which). This sequence was found in a human donor with low-grade glioma or glioblastoma, undergoing nonglioma brain surgery, or in good health (not recorded which). The CDR3 DNA is TGTGCCAGCAGCCCAGACTGGCACGAGCAGTACTTC. Its protein product is CASSPDWHEQYF.